The present T cell receptor beta chain was sequenced within a study of radiation and T cells in renal cell carcinoma. The assay was immunoSEQ multiplex PCR, and TCRdb's table has in-frame clones only and misses some. The table lists some 81,000 clones, about nine tenths of them singletons. Time point meaning: blood 4 weeks post-SBRT, at nephrectomy. Treatment noted: 15 Gy SBRT to primary tumor, nephrectomy 4 weeks later. The ends were cut back, 0 bases at V and 4 bases at J, with 13 bases in the middle. The length of the CDR3 is 16 residues. Germline V gene data show CDR1 as SGHTA and CDR2 as FQGNSA. The chain uses TRBV7-2 and TRBJ1-5; the D gene is possibly TRBD1 (5 bases). The receptor was derived from a woman aged 70-85 years with renal cell carcinoma. The source material was blood, sampled from a patient whose treatment included radiotherapy and nephrectomy. CDR3 region: CASSLALGGGNQPQHF. CDR3 sequence (DNA): TGTGCCAGCAGCTTAGCGCTCGGGGGGGGAAATCAGCCCCAGCATTTT.